This note documents a single T cell receptor beta chain sequence. What it binds is unknown. This record belongs to a study of graft-versus-host responses after intestinal transplantation. Study summary: Multivisceral, liver-intestinal, or isolated intestinal grafts were transplanted into recipients. The study gave all recipients anti-thymocyte globulin induction, then tacrolimus and steroids for about three years. The study's findings and limits: Marrow from the recipient contained GvH clones, some of which had appeared first in ileum or blood.

CDR1 and CDR2 from the germline V gene are MNHEY and SMNVEV (reference sequence). The CDR3 has 15 amino acids. With 5 bases clipped from V and 5 bases from J, the junction kept 9 bases outside the gene matches. The table came from immunoSEQ multiplex PCR; TCRdb's copy has only in-frame clones and leaves some out. Here the sample spans approximately 26,000 clones, over 80% being singletons. This chain joins TRBV27 and TRBJ2-5; 9 nucleotides align to TRBD2. The receptor comes from a human patient who received an intestinal transplant, so some T cells may come from the graft donor. Specimen: PBMCs, collected about 28 days after intestinal transplant. CDR3 coding DNA: TGTGCCAGCAGTCCCTTAGCGGGAGAAGGTGAGACCCAGTACTTC. Protein: CASSPLAGEGETQYF.